The 12 T cell receptor beta chains in this list originate from one sample, sequenced in a study of radiotherapy plus CTLA-4 blockade in lung cancer. Profiling relied on immunoSEQ multiplex PCR, and the TCRdb table lists in-frame clones only, not all of them. The data contain 90,000 to 95,000 clones, roughly four fifths of them seen just once; the ten biggest clones take up more than 0.75%. The sequences come from peripheral blood, collected from a patient treated with radiotherapy plus ipilimumab. Receptors were obtained from a human donor with non-small cell lung cancer who had stable disease on radiotherapy plus ipilimumab.

The chain couples TRBV2 to TRBJ2-5, with 11 bases identical to TRBD2. Germline V gives CDR1 SNHLY, CDR2 FYNNEI. The CDR3 has 16 residues. With 8 bases clipped from V and 0 bases from J, the junction kept 8 bases outside the gene matches. In DNA form, the CDR3 reads TGTGCCAGCCGCTCCGGGACTAGCGGTTACCAAGAGACCCAGTACTTC. Translated, it gives CASRSGTSGYQETQYF. Drawing the rest from reference TRBV2 and TRBJ2-5, the complete variable domain is EPEVTQTPSHQVTQMGQEVILRCVPISNHLYFYWYRQILGQKVEFLVSFYNNEISEKSEIFDDQFSVERPDGSNFTLKIRSTKLEDSAMYFCASRSGTSGYQETQYFGPGTRLLVL.

This CDR3 reads CASSSGTSGRIDTQYF. CDR3 DNA sequence: TGTGCCAGCAGCTCCGGGACTAGCGGGAGGATAGATACGCAGTATTTT. This chain links TRBV5-6 with TRBJ2-3; TRBD2 matches at 15 bases. CDR1 and CDR2 from the germline V gene are SGHDT and YYEEEE. This CDR3 is built from 16 residues. With V trimmed by 3 bases and J by 5 bases, 4 bases remained unmatched.

The V call is TRBV6-5, the J call TRBJ1-2; 7 bases fit TRBD1. J was trimmed by 6 bases and V by 3 bases; bases with no gene match: 4. The CDR3 loop spans 13 amino acids. Germline CDR1 and CDR2: MNHEY and SVGAGI. The chain's CDR3 is CASSYGTDNGYTF. DNA of the CDR3: TGTGCCAGCAGTTATGGGACAGACAATGGCTACACCTTC.

This sequence joins TRBV18 and TRBJ2-3; no firm D call. The CDR3 is 12 residues long. CDR1 is KGHSH, CDR2 LQKENI, per germline. V was trimmed by 1 base and J by 3 bases, leaving 2 bases between them. CDR3 protein: CASSPQTDTQYF. CDR3 nucleotide sequence: TGTGCCAGCTCACCACAAACAGATACGCAGTATTTT.

A few counts support this clone. This chain joins TRBV19 and TRBJ2-7; 9 positions match TRBD1. With 8 bases clipped from V and 3 bases from J, the junction kept 8 bases outside the gene matches. Germline loops: CDR1 LNHDA, CDR2 SQIVND (reference sequence). The CDR3 length is 14 residues. CDR3 amino acids: CASQLTGGGYEQYF. Written as DNA, the CDR3 is TGTGCCAGTCAACTGACAGGGGGGGGCTACGAGCAGTACTTC.

This chain links TRBV5-6 with TRBJ2-2, with 8 bases matching TRBD1. CDR3 length: 17 amino acids. CDR1 SGHDT and CDR2 YYEEEE come from the germline V gene. The V gene end was trimmed by 1 base and the J gene end by 1 base; junction bases not matched to a gene: 6. CDR3 loop: CASSLRRTGMNTGELFF. Here the CDR3 DNA reads TGTGCCAGCAGCTTGCGTCGGACAGGGATGAACACCGGGGAGCTGTTTTTT. Full variable domain (missing parts from reference TRBV5-6 and TRBJ2-2): DAGVTQSPTHLIKTRGQQVTLRCSPKSGHDTVSWYQQALGQGPQFIFQYYEEEERQRGNFPDRFSGHQFPNYSSELNVNALLLGDSALYLCASSLRRTGMNTGELFFGEGSRLTVL.

The V gene is TRBV18, the J gene TRBJ2-7, with D perhaps TRBD1 or TRBD2 (5 bases each). This CDR3 is 14 amino acids long. CDR1 and CDR2 (germline): KGHSH, LQKENI. Trimming removed 7 bases from V and 6 bases from J, with 19 bases in between. In nucleotides, the CDR3 is TGTGCCAGCTTACCCGGGGCCAGGATCCGCGAGCAGTACTTC. Residues: CASLPGARIREQYF.

The V call is TRBV19, the J call TRBJ2-4; 7 bases fit TRBD1. The CDR3 runs 14 residues. CDR1 is LNHDA and CDR2 is SQIVND in the germline V gene (reference sequence). Trimming cost V 5 bases and J 6 bases; bases outside gene matches: 7. CDR3 protein: CASSPDRARNIQYF. CDR3 bases: TGTGCCAGTAGTCCAGACAGGGCGAGAAACATTCAGTACTTC.

This clone occurred once. In nucleotides, the CDR3 is TGTGCCAGCAGTTACGAGGGCAACTATGGCTACACCTTC. The encoded protein is CASSYEGNYGYTF. J is TRBJ1-2 and V is TRBV27; D gene unclear. This CDR3 has 13 amino acids. The ends were cut back, 4 bases at V and 2 bases at J, with 8 bases in the middle. The germline CDR1 and CDR2 sequences are MNHEY and SMNVEV (reference sequence).

This rearrangement joins TRBV30 to TRBJ1-4; TRBD1 might be the D (5 bases). There are 15 residues in the CDR3. From germline, CDR1 is GTSNPN and CDR2 SVGIG (reference sequence). Deletions cut 4 bases from V and 3 bases from J, with 15 bases between. The CDR3 DNA follows: TGTGCCTGGAAGGGGAGGGCAGCCCCTAATGAAAAACTGTTTTTT. This codes for CAWKGRAAPNEKLFF.

The chain joins TRBV5-1 to TRBJ2-5, with a weak D call TRBD2 (5 bases). The CDR3 has 13 residues. V was pared by 6 bases and J by 5 bases, with 14 bases between. Germline values: CDR1 SGHRS, CDR2 YFSETQ. The CDR3 sequence is CASTLALGETQYF. The CDR3 coding sequence is TGCGCCAGCACCCTAGCCCTCGGGGAGACCCAGTACTTC.

This rearrangement joins TRBV7-8 to TRBJ2-1, with TRBD2 matching 12 bases. Germline trimming cut 2 bases from V and 3 bases from J; bases unmatched to any gene: 2. From germline, CDR1 is SGHVS and CDR2 FQNEAQ. The CDR3 runs to 16 residues. The DNA for the CDR3 is TGTGCCAGCAGCTTAAGGGGACTAGCGGGCTACAATGAGCAGTTCTTC. It specifies CASSLRGLAGYNEQFF.